Sequencing of this T cell receptor (beta chain) was carried out in a study of control samples from healthy donors and cancer patients. CDR3 length: 16 residues. CDR1 and CDR2 (germline): LNHDA, SQIVND (reference sequence). The ends lost 7 bases at V and 1 base at J; junction bases unmatched: 10. Some clones are missing from TCRdb's copy, which holds only in-frame ones; the method was immunoSEQ multiplex PCR. The data hold about 59,000 clones, with 80% to 95% observed a single time. The chain employs TRBV19 and TRBJ1-5; 7 bases map to TRBD1. This clonotype originated in a middle-aged man with colorectal cancer. Specimen: PBMCs. The CDR3 DNA is TGTGCCAGTAAGAGCACCGGGACAGTAAGCAATCAGCCCCAGCATTTT. As protein: CASKSTGTVSNQPQHF.